Each of the 7 T cell receptor beta chains below was sequenced from the same sample in a study of CD8 T cells in Susac syndrome. When the RNA was reverse transcribed, random hexamers were used with an input of about 0.45 to 1 ug. One entry per CDR3 protein, called by TCRdb with MiXCR from the immunoSEQ multiplex PCR reads. Of some 50,000 distinct CDR3 sequences in the sample, 85% to 95% were seen once. Sequencing was performed on CD8+ T cells from PBMCs. All receptors derive from a human donor with Susac syndrome.

This sequence joins TRBV6-2 or TRBV6-3 and TRBJ2-1; possibly TRBD2 for D (5 bases). V was pared by 10 bases and J by 3 bases, with 13 bases between. CDR1 is MNHEY and CDR2 is SVGEGT in the germline V gene. The CDR3 length is 13 residues. The CDR3 nucleotides read TGTGCCATCAACGGAGGCTACTACAATGAGCAGTTCTTC. This encodes CAINGGYYNEQFF.

The chain recombines TRBV4-1 with TRBJ2-7, with D possibly TRBD1 on 5 matching bases. The CDR3 consists of 15 residues. V lost 1 base and J 2 bases, leaving 12 bases between the germline ends. Germline values: CDR1 MGHRA, CDR2 YSYEKL. The CDR3 coding sequence is TGCGCCAGCAGCCAAGTTACAGGATTTACCTACGAGCAGTACTTC. Protein product: CASSQVTGFTYEQYF.

J is TRBJ1-5 and V is TRBV30; D gene ambiguous. The germline V gene has CDR1 GTSNPN and CDR2 SVGIG (reference sequence). The V and J ends lost 0 bases and 7 bases respectively, with 13 bases between them. The CDR3 loop spans 14 amino acids. The CDR3 loop is CAWSVGEFPQPQHF. The CDR3 coding sequence is TGTGCCTGGAGTGTGGGCGAGTTCCCCCAGCCCCAGCATTTT.

The chain couples TRBV5-6 to TRBJ1-2, with 7 bases identical to TRBD1. From germline, CDR1 is SGHDT and CDR2 YYEEEE. J was trimmed by 0 bases and V by 4 bases; bases with no gene match: 3. CDR3 length: 14 residues. CDR3 residues: CASSAGQPNYGYTF. CDR3 coding DNA: TGTGCCAGCAGCGCGGGACAGCCTAACTATGGCTACACCTTC.

The rearrangement links TRBV12-3 or TRBV12-4 to TRBJ2-7; perhaps TRBD2 as D (5 bases). The CDR3 extends over 13 amino acids. Trimming stripped 3 bases from V and 2 bases from J, with 8 bases between. The CDR3 here is CASSLREPYEQYF. DNA of the CDR3: TGTGCCAGCAGTTTGAGGGAGCCCTACGAGCAGTACTTC.

The V gene is TRBV9, the J gene TRBJ2-5; D ambiguous. CDR1 and CDR2 (germline): SGDLS, YYNGEE. Trimming took off 4 bases at V and 5 bases at J, with 12 bases between the two ends. The CDR3 has 13 residues. Here the CDR3 reads CASSLGSMETQYF. The CDR3 nucleotides are TGTGCCAGCAGCTTAGGGTCAATGGAGACCCAGTACTTC.

The genes are TRBV6-2 or TRBV6-3 and TRBJ2-2; 7 positions match TRBD2. CDR1 is MNHEY, CDR2 SVGEGT, per germline. V gave up 3 bases and J gave up 6 bases; unmatched junction bases: 4. The CDR3 runs to 14 residues. CDR3 in amino acids: CASSYWRGSGELFF. The CDR3 nucleotides are TGTGCCAGCAGTTATTGGCGGGGGTCCGGGGAGCTGTTTTTT.